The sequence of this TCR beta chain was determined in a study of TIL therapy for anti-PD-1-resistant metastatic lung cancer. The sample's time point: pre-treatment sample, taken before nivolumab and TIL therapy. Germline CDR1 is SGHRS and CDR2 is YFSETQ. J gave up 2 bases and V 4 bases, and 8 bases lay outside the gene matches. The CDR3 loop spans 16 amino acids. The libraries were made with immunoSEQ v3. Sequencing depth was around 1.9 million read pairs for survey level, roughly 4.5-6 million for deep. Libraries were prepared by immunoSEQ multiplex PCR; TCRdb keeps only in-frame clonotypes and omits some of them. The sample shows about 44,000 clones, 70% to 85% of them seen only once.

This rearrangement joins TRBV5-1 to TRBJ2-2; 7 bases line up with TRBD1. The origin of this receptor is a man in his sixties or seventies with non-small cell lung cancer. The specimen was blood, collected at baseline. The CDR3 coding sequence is TGCGCCAGCAGCCAAACAGGGGTAATTAACACCGGGGAGCTGTTTTTT. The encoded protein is CASSQTGVINTGELFF.